These 5 T cell receptor beta chains were all obtained from the same sample, sequenced in a study of cytomegalovirus exposure and HLA in healthy donors. The primer mix had 60 Vbeta and 13 Jbeta primers. Assay used: immunoSEQ multiplex PCR; TCRdb lists only in-frame clones, some missing. The sample includes some 130,000 clones, roughly 9.8% of them seen just once. Specimen: PBMCs. These receptors all come from a man in his fifties in good health and CMV-seronegative.

A few counts support this clone. The chain links TRBV19 to TRBJ1-6; no clear D gene. Germline CDR1 reads LNHDA; CDR2 reads SQIVND (reference sequence). CDR3 length: 15 amino acids. Trimming cost V 1 base and J 8 bases, with 12 bases left between them. The CDR3 is CASSIGPGMDSPLHF. The CDR3 DNA reads TGTGCCAGTAGTATAGGGCCGGGTATGGATTCACCCCTCCACTTT.

There are a few counts of this clone. The gene calls are TRBV6-6 and TRBJ1-6; possible D gene TRBD1, 5 bases. CDR3 length equals 14 residues. Germline CDR1 reads MNHNY; CDR2 reads SVGAGI (reference sequence). V was trimmed by 7 bases and J by 9 bases, leaving 16 bases between them. The CDR3 DNA reads as TGTGCCAGCACCCCCGCCGGGGGGGGTTCACCCCTCCACTTT. Translated: CASTPAGGGSPLHF.

The chain employs TRBV10-3 and TRBJ2-7, with 9 bases identical to TRBD1. The germline CDR1 and CDR2 sequences are ENHRY and SYGVKD. Trimming at V came to 6 bases and at J to 5 bases, leaving 17 bases not matched to a gene. The CDR3 spans 17 residues. CDR3 coding DNA: TGTGCCATCAGCAACCACCAATCCGGGACAGGGAGGGACGAGCAGTACTTC. This sequence encodes CAISNHQSGTGRDEQYF.

In this sample, this clone turned up a few times. V usage is TRBV11-2 and J usage is TRBJ1-4; a possible D gene is TRBD1 (5 bases). V was clipped by 1 base and J by 12 bases, with 15 bases between them. The length of the CDR3 is 14 residues. CDR1 SGHAT and CDR2 FQNNGV come from the germline V gene. In nucleotides, the CDR3 is TGTGCCAGCAGCTTAGGCGGCCAGGGCATGCAACTGTTTTTT. Translation: CASSLGGQGMQLFF. Filled out from reference TRBV11-2 and TRBJ1-4, the complete variable domain reads EAGVAQSPRYKIIEKRQSVAFWCNPISGHATLYWYQQILGQGPKLLIQFQNNGVVDDSQLPKDRFSAERLKGVDSTLKIQPAKLEDSAVYLCASSLGGQGMQLFFGSGTQLSVL.

This clone was recorded a few times. The J gene is TRBJ1-5, the V gene TRBV12-5; no reliable D call. Between the trimmed V and J ends, which lost 1 base and 4 bases, there was a span of 8 bases. This CDR3 spans 14 amino acids. Germline V lookup: CDR1 LGHNT, CDR2 FRNRAP. CDR3 protein: CASGLAPDNQPQHF. CDR3 sequence (DNA): TGTGCTAGTGGTTTGGCGCCAGATAATCAGCCCCAGCATTTT. The full variable domain, in which reference TRBV12-5 and TRBJ1-5 provide the parts outside the CDR3, is DARVTQTPRHKVTEMGQEVTMRCQPILGHNTVFWYRQTMMQGLELLAYFRNRAPLDDSGMPKDRFSAEMPDATLATLKIQPSEPRDSAVYFCASGLAPDNQPQHFGDGTRLSIL.